These 30 T cell receptor beta chains were all obtained from the same sample, sequenced in a study of T cell changes during pregnancy in multiple sclerosis. Assay used: immunoSEQ multiplex PCR; TCRdb lists only in-frame clones, some missing. This sample has 25,000 to 30,000 clones, with roughly 90% found just once. Source: CD4+ T cells from peripheral blood mononuclear cells, taken in the first trimester of pregnancy. The receptor source for this set is a female donor in good health, enrolled as a control in a pregnancy study.

The CDR3 is CASSHGGEQFF. The CDR3 region has the DNA TGTGCCAGCAGTCACGGGGGTGAGCAGTTCTTC. This chain uses TRBV6-5 with TRBJ2-1; D may be TRBD2 (6 bases). V shed 5 bases and J shed 9 bases, with 8 bases lying between them. The CDR3 totals 11 residues. In germline, CDR1 is MNHEY, CDR2 SVGAGI.

The chain couples TRBV28 to TRBJ2-2; D gene unclear. The CDR3 spans 14 residues. The V end lost 3 bases, the J end lost 1 base, and 6 bases lay between the germline ends. The germline V gene has CDR1 MDHEN and CDR2 SYDVKM. The CDR3 sequence: CASSLPVNTGELFF. As DNA, the CDR3 is TGTGCCAGCAGTTTGCCGGTGAACACCGGGGAGCTGTTTTTT. Supplemented by reference TRBV28 and TRBJ2-2, the full variable domain reads DVKVTQSSRYLVKRTGEKVFLECVQDMDHENMFWYRQDPGLGLRLIYFSYDVKMKEKGDIPEGYSVSREKKERFSLILESASTNQTSMYLCASSLPVNTGELFFGEGSRLTVL.

This rearrangement joins TRBV20-1 to TRBJ2-4; no definite D call. CDR3 length equals 11 residues. Germline V CDR1 and CDR2: DFQATT, SNEGSKA (reference sequence). Trimming stripped 2 bases from V and 11 bases from J, with 10 bases between. In DNA, the CDR3 is TGCAGTGCTAGAACCGCGAAAGTTCAGTACTTC. This gives the protein CSARTAKVQYF.

The CDR3 DNA sequence: TGTGCTAGTGGCCCGGACAGCCACCATGAGCAGTTCTTC. It encodes CASGPDSHHEQFF. The chain links TRBV12-5 to TRBJ2-1; a weak D match, TRBD1 (6 bases). The length of the CDR3 is 13 residues. Trimming removed 6 bases at V and 8 bases at J, with 14 bases between. CDR1 is LGHNT and CDR2 is FRNRAP in the germline V gene.

The V and J genes are TRBV28 and TRBJ1-5; 7 nucleotides line up with TRBD1. The CDR3 is 15 residues long. Per germline, CDR1 MDHEN and CDR2 SYDVKM. With 3 bases clipped from V and 4 bases from J, the junction kept 6 bases outside the gene matches. In nucleotides, the CDR3 is TGTGCCAGCAGTTTCTCCGGGACAGCGAATCAGCCCCAGCATTTT. Translating gives CASSFSGTANQPQHF.

The gene calls are TRBV5-6 and TRBJ1-2, with 9 bases aligning to TRBD1. V dropped 2 bases and J dropped 0; count of bases not matched to a gene: 5. The CDR3 sequence is 16 residues long. CDR1 and CDR2 (germline): SGHDT, YYEEEE. The CDR3, as DNA: TGTGCCAGCAGCTTAACAGGGGGCGCAGCTAACTATGGCTACACCTTC. This encodes CASSLTGGAANYGYTF.

The chain couples TRBV4-1 to TRBJ1-5; maybe TRBD1 (5 bases). CDR1 is MGHRA and CDR2 is YSYEKL in the germline V gene. The CDR3 length is 15 residues. V lost 1 base, J lost 4 bases, and 11 bases lay in between. CDR3: CASSQGLQGNQPQHF. DNA of the CDR3: TGCGCCAGCAGCCAAGGACTTCAGGGAAATCAGCCCCAGCATTTT.

V gene TRBV28 combines with J gene TRBJ1-6, with 9 bases identical to TRBD1. After removal of 5 bases from V and 10 bases from J, the junction contained 6 bases not matched to a gene. CDR1 and CDR2 from the germline V gene are MDHEN and SYDVKM. The CDR3 has 14 amino acids. The CDR3 is CASSDRGSGSPLHF. The CDR3, as DNA: TGTGCCAGCAGTGACAGGGGGTCGGGCTCACCCCTCCACTTT. Full variable domain (rest looked up from reference TRBV28 and TRBJ1-6): DVKVTQSSRYLVKRTGEKVFLECVQDMDHENMFWYRQDPGLGLRLIYFSYDVKMKEKGDIPEGYSVSREKKERFSLILESASTNQTSMYLCASSDRGSGSPLHFGNGTRLTVT.

J is TRBJ2-5 and V is TRBV5-4; 7 nucleotides line up with TRBD2. The CDR3 length is 13 residues. Per the germline V gene, CDR1 is SGHNT and CDR2 is YYREEE (reference sequence). J gave up 4 bases and V 4 bases, and 4 bases lay outside the gene matches. In DNA form, the CDR3 reads TGTGCCAGCAGCGCAGCGGGACCAGAGACCCAGTACTTC. This sequence encodes CASSAAGPETQYF.

The CDR3: CASSPAGFSEQYF. The DNA of the CDR3 is TGTGCCAGCAGCCCGGCCGGGTTTTCCGAGCAGTACTTC. The chain joins TRBV7-3 to TRBJ2-7; no clear D gene. Germline CDR1 is SGHTA and CDR2 is FQGTGA. With 5 bases removed from V and 6 bases from J, the gap between germline ends came to 14 bases. This CDR3 contains 13 residues.

The V and J genes are TRBV10-1 and TRBJ2-1, with D unresolved. Trimming cost V 5 bases and J 14 bases, with 13 bases left between them. Looked up from germline, CDR1 is WNHNN and CDR2 is SYGVQD (reference sequence). CDR3 length: 11 amino acids. CDR3 nucleotides: TGCGCCAGCAGTACTGGCTGCGAGGAGTTCTTC. Translated: CASSTGCEEFF.

The gene calls are TRBV28 and TRBJ2-2, with 7 bases fitting TRBD1. The CDR3 is made up of 14 amino acids. CDR1 and CDR2 (germline): MDHEN, SYDVKM. Trimming cost V 4 bases and J 3 bases; bases outside gene matches: 2. CDR3 in DNA: TGTGCCAGCAGTTATCAGGGGGACACCGGGGAGCTGTTTTTT. It is translated as CASSYQGDTGELFF. Supplemented by reference TRBV28 and TRBJ2-2, the full variable domain reads DVKVTQSSRYLVKRTGEKVFLECVQDMDHENMFWYRQDPGLGLRLIYFSYDVKMKEKGDIPEGYSVSREKKERFSLILESASTNQTSMYLCASSYQGDTGELFFGEGSRLTVL.

This chain uses TRBV4-1 with TRBJ1-4; 8 bases fit TRBD1. The CDR3 totals 16 residues. Germline V CDR1 and CDR2: MGHRA, YSYEKL. Germline trimming cut 2 bases from V and 4 bases from J; bases unmatched to any gene: 6. The CDR3 here is CASSQSQGASNEKLFF. The CDR3 DNA reads as TGCGCCAGCAGCCAATCGCAGGGGGCCAGTAATGAAAAACTGTTTTTT.

A few counts support this clone. The chain uses TRBV2 and TRBJ2-3; D is possibly TRBD2 (6 bases). Deletions cut 2 bases from V and 4 bases from J, with 22 bases between. CDR3 length: 18 residues. Germline V CDR1 and CDR2: SNHLY, FYNNEI. The chain's CDR3 is CASSELEAFGRGSDTQYF. CDR3 nucleotide sequence: TGTGCCAGCAGTGAATTGGAGGCTTTCGGGCGGGGCTCAGATACGCAGTATTTT.

The CDR3, as DNA: TGTGCCAGTTCACTCGCCGAGGGCTACGAGCAGTACTTC. This encodes CASSLAEGYEQYF. The rearrangement links TRBV19 to TRBJ2-7; tentatively, D is TRBD2 (5 bases). V was shortened by 8 bases and J by 3 bases, with 14 bases between the two germline ends. CDR1 and CDR2 (germline): LNHDA, SQIVND (reference sequence). The CDR3 is 13 residues long.

This rearrangement joins TRBV21-1 to TRBJ2-2; the table assigns TRBD1, which was not confirmed against the DNA. TRBV21-1 is deemed a pseudogene. The length of the CDR3 is 17 residues. The CDR3, as DNA: TGTGCCAGCAGCGCGCCCGAGGGACAGGGGCTGGGCGGGGAGCTGTTTTTT. Its translation: CASSAPEGQGLGGELFF.

This chain links TRBV15 with TRBJ1-2; the match to TRBD1 covers 7 bases. CDR1 and CDR2 from the germline V gene are LNHNV and YYDKDF (reference sequence). The CDR3 is made up of 15 amino acids. Trimming removed 4 bases from V and 6 bases from J; junction bases left unmatched: 11. The CDR3 spells CATSTAGTDFNGYTF. CDR3 nucleotide sequence: TGTGCCACCAGCACCGCCGGGACAGATTTTAATGGCTACACCTTC.

This clone was picked up a small number of times. V usage is TRBV6-6 and J usage is TRBJ2-4; D not certain. This CDR3 has 15 amino acids. V was trimmed by 0 bases and J by 3 bases, leaving 9 bases between them. Germline CDR1 MNHNY, CDR2 SVGAGI (reference sequence). CDR3 amino acids: CASSYSGDGKNIQYF. The CDR3 bases are TGTGCCAGCAGTTACTCTGGAGACGGCAAAAACATTCAGTACTTC.

The table lists this clone with a count of one. The J gene is TRBJ1-5, the V gene TRBV7-2; 7 bases line up with TRBD1. Germline V CDR1 and CDR2: SGHTA, FQGNSA. This CDR3 contains 14 residues. Trimming removed 5 bases from V and 7 bases from J; junction bases left unmatched: 8. The CDR3 reads CASSPWDSEQPQHF. The CDR3 DNA is TGTGCCAGCAGCCCCTGGGACAGCGAGCAGCCCCAGCATTTT.

The chain couples TRBV7-6 to TRBJ1-1, with a tentative D call TRBD1 (6 bases). The CDR3 runs 14 residues. Germline values: CDR1 SGHVS, CDR2 FNYEAQ. With 1 base removed from V and 4 bases from J, the gap between germline ends came to 10 bases. The CDR3 nucleotides read TGTGCCAGCAGCTTAGGTCAGGGGATCACTGAAGCTTTCTTT. Translation gives CASSLGQGITEAFF.

The CDR3 is CASSPGLGNQPQHF. The DNA for the CDR3 is TGCGCCAGCAGCCCAGGGTTAGGGAATCAGCCCCAGCATTTT. V is TRBV5-1 and J is TRBJ1-5, with D possibly being TRBD1 (5 bases). CDR1 and CDR2 (germline): SGHRS, YFSETQ. V dropped 4 bases and J dropped 4 bases, with 12 bases sitting between them. This CDR3 is 14 amino acids long.

CDR3: CASSRELGLYEQYF. The CDR3 nucleotides are TGTGCCAGCAGTAGGGAGCTCGGACTTTACGAGCAGTACTTC. The chain combines TRBV27 with TRBJ2-7, with TRBD2 as a possible D gene (5 bases). Trimming stripped 5 bases from V and 4 bases from J, with 15 bases between. The CDR3 contains 14 residues. CDR1 is MNHEY and CDR2 is SMNVEV in the germline V gene (reference sequence).

This chain joins TRBV6-5 and TRBJ2-7; maybe TRBD2 (5 bases). The CDR3 is made up of 13 amino acids. Germline CDR1 and CDR2: MNHEY and SVGAGI. The V end was cut by 7 bases, the J end by 3 bases, with 13 bases between. CDR3 residues: CASTRGPNYEQYF. CDR3 DNA: TGTGCCAGCACTCGCGGGCCAAACTACGAGCAGTACTTC.

This sequence joins TRBV5-1 and TRBJ2-3; maybe TRBD2 (5 bases). The CDR3 totals 17 residues. V was pared by 5 bases and J by 6 bases, with 25 bases between. CDR1 and CDR2 (germline): SGHRS, YFSETQ. Here the CDR3 reads CASSQASPVLESDTQYF. DNA for the CDR3: TGCGCCAGCAGTCAAGCGTCGCCGGTACTAGAGTCCGATACGCAGTATTTT.

The chain carries TRBV2 and TRBJ1-4; D remains ambiguous. V lost 5 bases, J lost 0 bases, and 10 bases lay in between. The CDR3 loop spans 15 amino acids. Germline V gene lookup returns CDR1 SNHLY and CDR2 FYNNEI. The CDR3: CASSPTRATNEKLFF. DNA of the CDR3: TGTGCCAGCAGTCCAACACGTGCAACTAATGAAAAACTGTTTTTT.

This chain connects TRBV30 to TRBJ2-7, with D possibly being TRBD1 (5 bases). CDR3 length equals 15 residues. Between the trimmed V and J ends, which lost 4 bases and 0 bases, there was a span of 16 bases. The V gene's germline CDR1 is GTSNPN and CDR2 SVGIG (reference sequence). The CDR3 here is CAWKAPGGASYEQYF. CDR3 bases: TGTGCCTGGAAGGCCCCGGGTGGGGCCTCCTACGAGCAGTACTTC.

J is TRBJ1-5 and V is TRBV29-1, with 7 bases fitting TRBD1. J was trimmed by 5 bases and V by 4 bases; bases with no gene match: 8. Germline loops: CDR1 SQVTM, CDR2 ANQGSEA. There are 14 residues in the CDR3. CDR3 sequence reads: CSVGGGRGDQPQHF. CDR3 coding DNA: TGCAGCGTTGGAGGGGGCAGGGGGGATCAGCCCCAGCATTTT.

The CDR3 here is CASSQDKLAGTDTQYF. Here the CDR3 DNA reads TGTGCCAGCAGCCAAGATAAACTAGCCGGCACAGATACGCAGTATTTT. The chain employs TRBV4-2 and TRBJ2-3; D is possibly TRBD2 (6 bases). The V end lost 0 bases, the J end lost 1 base, and 11 bases lay between the germline ends. The CDR3 runs 16 residues. Looked up from germline, CDR1 is LGHNA and CDR2 is YNFKEQ.

J is TRBJ2-2 and V is TRBV4-2, with TRBD1 matching over 7 bases. CDR1 is LGHNA and CDR2 is YNFKEQ in the germline V gene. This CDR3 comprises 14 residues. Trimming took 3 bases from V and 6 from J; bases not matched to a gene: 4. CDR3 sequence: CASSQIRGSGELFF. CDR3 nucleotide sequence: TGTGCCAGCAGCCAGATCAGGGGGTCCGGGGAGCTGTTTTTT.

The chain recombines TRBV5-5 with TRBJ1-1; D possibly corresponds to TRBD1 (6 bases). Germline assignment: CDR1 SGHKS and CDR2 YYEKEE (reference sequence). The CDR3 runs to 16 residues. Trimming took off 4 bases at V and 0 bases at J, with 16 bases between the two ends. CDR3 region: CASSLADRGMNTEAFF. CDR3 in DNA: TGTGCCAGCAGCCTCGCGGACAGAGGAATGAACACTGAAGCTTTCTTT.